The next 18 T cell receptor beta chains were all read from a single sample in a study of T cell responses to AZD1222 COVID-19 vaccine. This table comes from immunoSEQ multiplex PCR, and its TCRdb copy is limited to in-frame clones, with some not included. The sample includes approximately 150,000 clones, roughly 92% of them seen just once. The specimen was peripheral blood, collected on day 0 of AZD1222 vaccination. Every receptor here comes from an adult in good health.

V is TRBV5-1 and J is TRBJ1-5, with TRBD1 as a possible D gene (6 bases). Trimming cost V 2 bases and J 4 bases, with 13 bases left between them. Germline V lookup: CDR1 SGHRS, CDR2 YFSETQ. CDR3 size: 15 residues. The CDR3 region is CASSLIPGANQPQHF. As DNA, the CDR3 is TGCGCCAGCAGCTTAATACCAGGGGCTAATCAGCCCCAGCATTTT.

The rearrangement joins TRBV30 to TRBJ2-1; TRBD1 matches at 9 bases. Per the germline V gene, CDR1 is GTSNPN and CDR2 is SVGIG (reference sequence). V shed 2 bases, J shed 6 bases, and the junction held 5 bases outside the gene matches. This CDR3 spans 14 amino acids. The CDR3 coding sequence is TGTGCCTGGAGTTCGATGGACAGGGGCAATGAGCAGTTCTTC. This codes for CAWSSMDRGNEQFF.

The chain employs TRBV10-2 and TRBJ2-7, with TRBD1 identical over 7 bases. This CDR3 comprises 15 residues. From germline, CDR1 is WSHSY and CDR2 SAAADI. Germline trimming cut 5 bases from V and 0 bases from J; bases unmatched to any gene: 7. In DNA form, the CDR3 reads TGCGCCAGCAGTTTTAGACAGGGTAACTCCTACGAGCAGTACTTC. Translated, it gives CASSFRQGNSYEQYF.

This clone has a single count. This chain connects TRBV7-2 to TRBJ2-7; 7 positions match TRBD2. The V gene end was trimmed by 4 bases and the J gene end by 7 bases; junction bases not matched to a gene: 10. This CDR3 has 14 amino acids. Germline CDR1 is SGHTA and CDR2 is FQGNSA. The DNA for the CDR3 is TGTGCCAGCAGCTCTGAGCGGGGCTTGGGGGAGCAGTACTTC. This translates into CASSSERGLGEQYF.

The chain combines TRBV10-2 with TRBJ1-6, with TRBD1 matching over 9 bases. The J segment lost 5 bases and the V segment lost 4 bases, leaving 0 bases of the junction unmatched. The CDR3 runs to 14 residues. The germline V gene encodes CDR1 WSHSY and CDR2 SAAADI. The CDR3 nucleotides are TGCGCCAGCAGTGGACAGGGGGATAATTCACCCCTCCACTTT. This sequence encodes CASSGQGDNSPLHF.

The chain couples TRBV19 to TRBJ1-4; TRBD1 matches at 9 bases. With 5 bases clipped from V and 8 bases from J, the junction kept 9 bases outside the gene matches. Germline CDR1 reads LNHDA; CDR2 reads SQIVND (reference sequence). The CDR3 loop spans 15 amino acids. The CDR3 nucleotides are TGTGCCAGTAGTGCCGTGGGGACAGGGACCGAAAAACTGTTTTTT. The encoded protein is CASSAVGTGTEKLFF.

The J gene is TRBJ2-5, the V gene TRBV5-1; TRBD1 agrees at 9 bases. The V gene's germline CDR1 is SGHRS and CDR2 YFSETQ. V lost 4 bases and J lost 4; bases outside the gene matches: 11. The CDR3 consists of 16 residues. The CDR3 nucleotides are TGCGCCAGCAGCCCAGGGACAGGGAATGTCCTAGAGACCCAGTACTTC. Protein sequence: CASSPGTGNVLETQYF.

The chain has TRBV19 and TRBJ1-2; D not certain. V shed 5 bases and J shed 6 bases, with 10 bases lying between them. The CDR3 runs 12 residues. Germline CDR1 LNHDA, CDR2 SQIVND (reference sequence). The DNA of the CDR3 is TGTGCCAGTAGTCACGGGTCGGATGGCTACACCTTC. The encoded protein is CASSHGSDGYTF.

CDR3 in DNA: TGTGCCTGGAGTCCCGCGAACAATCAGCCCCAGCATTTT. It yields the protein CAWSPANNQPQHF. The chain employs TRBV30 and TRBJ1-5; D is undetermined. V lost 2 bases, J lost 3 bases, and 8 bases lay in between. Germline V gene lookup returns CDR1 GTSNPN and CDR2 SVGIG (reference sequence). The CDR3 loop spans 13 amino acids.

About this clone: Other nucleotide sequences from this sample produce the same CDR3. The V call is TRBV6-5, the J call TRBJ1-1; 9 bases line up with TRBD1. CDR3 size: 14 residues. In germline, CDR1 is MNHEY, CDR2 SVGAGI. V gave up 2 bases and J gave up 5 bases; unmatched junction bases: 3. The DNA for the CDR3 is TGTGCCAGCAGTTACGACAGGGGGTTGACTGAAGCTTTCTTT. This sequence encodes CASSYDRGLTEAFF.

The rearrangement links TRBV4-1 to TRBJ2-7; TRBD2 might be the D (6 bases). V was cut by 4 bases and J by 4 bases, with 11 bases left in between. This CDR3 contains 13 residues. Germline V gives CDR1 MGHRA, CDR2 YSYEKL. The CDR3 nucleotides are TGCGCCAGCAGCCCCGGGGGTGGGTACGAGCAGTACTTC. It translates to CASSPGGGYEQYF.

This chain links TRBV7-8 with TRBJ2-7; no reliable D call. V lost 6 bases, J lost 7 bases, and 10 bases lay in between. Germline V lookup: CDR1 SGHVS, CDR2 FQNEAQ. CDR3 length equals 11 residues. CDR3 sequence reads: CASSIASEQYF. Here the CDR3 DNA reads TGTGCCAGCAGTATAGCAAGTGAGCAGTACTTC.

The rearrangement joins TRBV21-1 to TRBJ1-6; the table's D call of TRBD1 was not tested on the DNA. TRBV21-1 is a pseudogene segment. CDR3 length equals 20 residues. The DNA of the CDR3 is TGTGCCAGCAGCAAACGGCTCATTTGGGGGCCTAGCTCCTATAATTCACCCCTCCACTTT. Translation: CASSKRLIWGPSSYNSPLHF.

The genes are TRBV7-8 and TRBJ2-7, with D unclear. The CDR3 has 14 residues. Per germline, CDR1 SGHVS and CDR2 FQNEAQ. Deletions cut 0 bases from V and 5 bases from J, with 11 bases between. CDR3 protein: CASSLAQPGDEQYF. Written as DNA, the CDR3 is TGTGCCAGCAGCTTAGCGCAACCCGGAGACGAGCAGTACTTC. Full variable domain (remainder filled in from reference TRBV7-8 and TRBJ2-7): GAGVSQSPRYKVAKRGQDVALRCDPISGHVSLFWYQQALGQGPEFLTYFQNEAQLDKSGLPSDRFFAERPEGSVSTLKIQRTQQEDSAVYLCASSLAQPGDEQYFGPGTRLTVT.

V is TRBV6-4 and J is TRBJ1-6, with D possibly being TRBD1 (6 bases). The germline gives CDR1 MRHNA, CDR2 SNTAGT. The CDR3 has 16 amino acids. The V end lost 5 bases, the J end lost 6 bases, and 17 bases lay between the germline ends. The CDR3 nucleotides read TGTGCCAGCAGTCCCCGGGGGCAGGGGTTTAATTCACCCCTCCACTTT. It is translated as CASSPRGQGFNSPLHF.

This sequence joins TRBV9 and TRBJ1-6, with D possibly TRBD1 on 5 matching bases. V was pared by 2 bases and J by 7 bases, with 13 bases between. Germline V CDR1 and CDR2: SGDLS, YYNGEE. The CDR3 has 15 amino acids. This CDR3 reads CASSVAGPRNSPLHF. DNA of the CDR3: TGTGCCAGCAGCGTGGCAGGGCCGCGGAATTCACCCCTCCACTTT. Full variable domain (remainder filled in from reference TRBV9 and TRBJ1-6): DSGVTQTPKHLITATGQRVTLRCSPRSGDLSVYWYQQSLDQGLQFLIQYYNGEERAKGNILERFSAQQFPDLHSELNLSSLELGDSALYFCASSVAGPRNSPLHFGNGTRLTVT.

The chain recombines TRBV25-1 with TRBJ2-1, with no clear D. Germline values: CDR1 MGHDK, CDR2 SYGVNS. This CDR3 is 14 amino acids long. Trimming stripped 5 bases from V and 5 bases from J, with 13 bases between. The CDR3 DNA sequence: TGTGCCAGCAGTTTTAGCCATACCAACAATGAGCAGTTCTTC. It codes for CASSFSHTNNEQFF.

The genes are TRBV5-1 and TRBJ1-5; D gene unclear. This CDR3 is 16 amino acids long. Germline CDR1 and CDR2: SGHRS and YFSETQ. Trimming stripped 1 base from V and 0 bases from J, with 11 bases between. In DNA form, the CDR3 reads TGCGCCAGCAGCTTGTGGCCGGATTATAGCAATCAGCCCCAGCATTTT. It yields the protein CASSLWPDYSNQPQHF.